This TCR beta chain was sequenced in a study of T-cell reconstitution after alpha-beta-depleted transplantation in children. It was with unique molecular identifiers that the TCRbeta library was prepared. One entry per CDR3 protein, called by TCRdb with MiXCR from the PCR reads. The sample holds 300,000 to 400,000 distinct CDR3 sequences; about an eighth are singletons and the top ten take around 4.5%. The CDR3 totals 14 residues. Germline values: CDR1 SQVTM, CDR2 ANQGSEA. J was trimmed by 5 bases and V by 6 bases; bases with no gene match: 11. V and J are TRBV29-1 and TRBJ1-2, with 8 bases matching TRBD1. The sequence derives from a human donor who donated a stem cell graft to a child with Fanconi anemia. The material was PBMCs, obtained from the stem cell graft. The CDR3, as DNA: TGCAGCGTCGAGCTTCCGGGACAGGTGTATGGCTACACCTTC. This codes for CSVELPGQVYGYTF.